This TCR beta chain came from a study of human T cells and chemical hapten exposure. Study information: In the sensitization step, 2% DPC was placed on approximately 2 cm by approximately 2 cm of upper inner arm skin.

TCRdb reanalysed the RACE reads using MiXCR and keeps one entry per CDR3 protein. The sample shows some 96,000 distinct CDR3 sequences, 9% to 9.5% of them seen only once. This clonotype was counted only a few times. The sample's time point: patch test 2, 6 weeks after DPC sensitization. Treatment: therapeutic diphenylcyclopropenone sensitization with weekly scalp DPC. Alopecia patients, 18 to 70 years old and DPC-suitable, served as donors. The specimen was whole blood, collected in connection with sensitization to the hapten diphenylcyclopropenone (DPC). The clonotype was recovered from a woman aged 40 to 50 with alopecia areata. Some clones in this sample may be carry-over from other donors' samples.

The CDR3 is CASSLLPSLGELFF. The DNA of the CDR3 is TGTGCCAGCAGTTTATTGCCGAGCTTGGGGGAGCTGTTTTTT. The chain has TRBV12-3 or TRBV12-4 and TRBJ2-2; the D is unclear. V lost 2 bases, J lost 8 bases, and 12 bases lay in between. The CDR3 is made up of 14 amino acids.